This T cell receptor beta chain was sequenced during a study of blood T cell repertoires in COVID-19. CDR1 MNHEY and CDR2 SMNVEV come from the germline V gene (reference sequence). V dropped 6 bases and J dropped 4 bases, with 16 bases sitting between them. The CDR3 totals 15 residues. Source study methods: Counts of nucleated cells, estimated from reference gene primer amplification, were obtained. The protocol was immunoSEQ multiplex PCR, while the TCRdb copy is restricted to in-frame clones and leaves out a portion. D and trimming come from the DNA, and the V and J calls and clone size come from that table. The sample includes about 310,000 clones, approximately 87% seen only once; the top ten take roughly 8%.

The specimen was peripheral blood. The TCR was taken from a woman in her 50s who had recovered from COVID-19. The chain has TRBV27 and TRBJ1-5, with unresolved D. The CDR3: CASRSNSYPNQPQHF. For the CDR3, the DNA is TGTGCCAGCAGATCAAACAGCTATCCGAATCAGCCCCAGCATTTT.